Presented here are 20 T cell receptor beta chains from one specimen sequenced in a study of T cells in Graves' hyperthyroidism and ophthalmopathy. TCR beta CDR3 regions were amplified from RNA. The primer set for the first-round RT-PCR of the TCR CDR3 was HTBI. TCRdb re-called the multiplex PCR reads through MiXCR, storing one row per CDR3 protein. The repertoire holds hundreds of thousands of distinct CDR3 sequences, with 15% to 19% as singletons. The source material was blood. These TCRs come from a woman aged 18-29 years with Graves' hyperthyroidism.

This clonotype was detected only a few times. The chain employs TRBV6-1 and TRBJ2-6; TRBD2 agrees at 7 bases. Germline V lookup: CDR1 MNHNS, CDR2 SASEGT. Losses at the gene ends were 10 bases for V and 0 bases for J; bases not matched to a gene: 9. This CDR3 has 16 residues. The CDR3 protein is CATRGDSASGANVLTF. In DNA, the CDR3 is TGTGCCACCCGGGGGGACTCTGCCTCTGGGGCCAACGTCCTGACTTTC.

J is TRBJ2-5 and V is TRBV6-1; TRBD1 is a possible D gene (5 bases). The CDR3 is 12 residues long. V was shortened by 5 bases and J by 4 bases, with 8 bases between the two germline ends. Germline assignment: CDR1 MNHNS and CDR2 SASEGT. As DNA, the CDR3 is TGTGCCAGCAGTATCCAGGGAGAGACCCAGTACTTC. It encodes CASSIQGETQYF.

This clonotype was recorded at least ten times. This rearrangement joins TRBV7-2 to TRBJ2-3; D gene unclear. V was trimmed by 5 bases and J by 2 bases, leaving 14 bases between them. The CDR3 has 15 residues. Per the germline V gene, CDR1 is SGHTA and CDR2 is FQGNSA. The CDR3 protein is CASSGRSRTTDTQYF. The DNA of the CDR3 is TGTGCCAGCAGCGGCAGATCCCGAACCACAGATACGCAGTATTTT.

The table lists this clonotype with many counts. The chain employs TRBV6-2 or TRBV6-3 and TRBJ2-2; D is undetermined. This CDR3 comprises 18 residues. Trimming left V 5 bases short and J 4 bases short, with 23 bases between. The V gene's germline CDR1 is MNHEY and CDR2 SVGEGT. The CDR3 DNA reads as TGTGCCAGCAGTAGCCGGGTTTTAGGGTTGCTTTTCACCGGGGAGCTGTTTTTT. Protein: CASSSRVLGLLFTGELFF.

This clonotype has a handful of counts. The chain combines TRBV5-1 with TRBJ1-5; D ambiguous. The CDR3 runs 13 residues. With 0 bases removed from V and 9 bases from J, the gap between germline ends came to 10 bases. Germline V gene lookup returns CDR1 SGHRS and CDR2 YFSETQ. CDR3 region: CASSLAEAGPQHF. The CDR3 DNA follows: TGCGCCAGCAGCTTGGCCGAGGCCGGGCCCCAGCATTTT.

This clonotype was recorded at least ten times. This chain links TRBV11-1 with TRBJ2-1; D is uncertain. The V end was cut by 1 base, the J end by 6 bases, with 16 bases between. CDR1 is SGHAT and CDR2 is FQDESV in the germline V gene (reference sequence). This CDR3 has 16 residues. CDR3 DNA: TGTGCCAGCAGCTTAGTTACCGCCGGCTTAGGCAATGAGCAGTTCTTC. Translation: CASSLVTAGLGNEQFF.

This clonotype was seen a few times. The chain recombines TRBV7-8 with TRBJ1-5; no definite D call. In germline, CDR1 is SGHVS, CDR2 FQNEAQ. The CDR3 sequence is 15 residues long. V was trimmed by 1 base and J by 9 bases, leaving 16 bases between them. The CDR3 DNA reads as TGTGCCAGCAGCTTAGGGGCAGGTGTTTCCTCGCCCCAGCATTTT. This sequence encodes CASSLGAGVSSPQHF.

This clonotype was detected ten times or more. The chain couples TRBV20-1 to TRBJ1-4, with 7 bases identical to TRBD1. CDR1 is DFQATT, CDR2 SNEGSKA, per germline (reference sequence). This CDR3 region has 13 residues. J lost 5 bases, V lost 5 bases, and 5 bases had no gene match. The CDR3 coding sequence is TGCAGTGCTCTGGGACAGTGGAATGAAAAACTGTTTTTT. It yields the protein CSALGQWNEKLFF.

DNA of the CDR3: TGTGCCAGCAGCCCGGACTTGAACACAGATACGCAGTATTTT. This codes for CASSPDLNTDTQYF. This sequence joins TRBV7-2 and TRBJ2-3; the D gene is possibly TRBD2 (5 bases). CDR3 size: 14 residues. Germline lookup yields CDR1 SGHTA and CDR2 FQGNSA. Trimming shortened V by 5 bases and J by 2 bases, and 11 bases separated the two germline ends.

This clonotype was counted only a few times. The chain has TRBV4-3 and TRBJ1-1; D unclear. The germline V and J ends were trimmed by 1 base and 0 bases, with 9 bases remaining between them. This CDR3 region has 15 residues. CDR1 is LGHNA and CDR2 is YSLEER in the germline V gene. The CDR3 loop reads CASSQARTVNTEAFF. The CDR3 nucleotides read TGCGCCAGCAGCCAAGCCCGAACAGTGAACACTGAAGCTTTCTTT.

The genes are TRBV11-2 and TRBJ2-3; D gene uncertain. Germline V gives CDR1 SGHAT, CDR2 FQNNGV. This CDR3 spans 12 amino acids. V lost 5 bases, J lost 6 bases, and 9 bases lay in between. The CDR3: CASSALLDTQYF. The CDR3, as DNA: TGTGCCAGCAGCGCCCTCCTGGATACGCAGTATTTT.

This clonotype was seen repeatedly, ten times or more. CDR3 sequence reads: CASSPPVLTQGYEQYF. The CDR3 DNA reads TGTGCCAGCTCACCACCGGTCCTCACCCAAGGCTACGAGCAGTACTTC. The chain couples TRBV18 to TRBJ2-7, with unresolved D. Trimming removed 0 bases at V and 3 bases at J, with 15 bases between. The CDR3 is 16 amino acids. The germline V gene encodes CDR1 KGHSH and CDR2 LQKENI.

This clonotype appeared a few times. The CDR3 nucleotides read TGTGCCAGCAGCCAAGTTAGGAAGGCTAGCACAGATACGCAGTATTTT. As protein: CASSQVRKASTDTQYF. The V and J genes are TRBV4-2 and TRBJ2-3; no clear D. The CDR3 covers 16 residues. V dropped 1 base and J dropped 0 bases, with 11 bases sitting between them. Germline values: CDR1 LGHNA, CDR2 YNFKEQ.

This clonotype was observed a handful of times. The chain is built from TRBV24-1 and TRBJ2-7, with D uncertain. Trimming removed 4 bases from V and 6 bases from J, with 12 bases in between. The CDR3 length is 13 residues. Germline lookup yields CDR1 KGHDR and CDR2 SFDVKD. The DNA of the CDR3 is TGTGCCACCAGTGACCGTAGTGTGAGCGAGCAGTACTTC. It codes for CATSDRSVSEQYF.

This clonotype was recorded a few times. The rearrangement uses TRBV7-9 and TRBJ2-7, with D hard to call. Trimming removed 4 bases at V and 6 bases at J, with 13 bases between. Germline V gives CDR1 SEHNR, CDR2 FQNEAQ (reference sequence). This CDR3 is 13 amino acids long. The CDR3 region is CASSSPIDVEQYF. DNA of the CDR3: TGTGCCAGCAGCTCCCCTATTGACGTCGAGCAGTACTTC.

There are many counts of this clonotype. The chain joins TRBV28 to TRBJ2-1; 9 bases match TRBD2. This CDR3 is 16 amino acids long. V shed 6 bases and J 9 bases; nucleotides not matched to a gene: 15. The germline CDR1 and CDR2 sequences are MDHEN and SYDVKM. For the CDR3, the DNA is TGTGCCAGCAGCCGCCTAGATAGCGGGAGTCGTGGTGAGCAGTTCTTC. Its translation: CASSRLDSGSRGEQFF.

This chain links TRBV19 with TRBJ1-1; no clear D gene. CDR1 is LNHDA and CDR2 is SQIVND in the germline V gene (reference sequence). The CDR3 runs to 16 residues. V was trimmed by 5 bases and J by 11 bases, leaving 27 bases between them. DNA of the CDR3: TGTGCCAGTAGTGATATCAGGCCGGGCTCTGGGTCGGGGGCTTTCTTT. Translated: CASSDIRPGSGSGAFF. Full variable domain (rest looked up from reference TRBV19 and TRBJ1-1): DGGITQSPKYLFRKEGQNVTLSCEQNLNHDAMYWYRQDPGQGLRLIYYSQIVNDFQKGDIAEGYSVSREKKESFPLTVTSAQKNPTAFYLCASSDIRPGSGSGAFFGQGTRLTVV.

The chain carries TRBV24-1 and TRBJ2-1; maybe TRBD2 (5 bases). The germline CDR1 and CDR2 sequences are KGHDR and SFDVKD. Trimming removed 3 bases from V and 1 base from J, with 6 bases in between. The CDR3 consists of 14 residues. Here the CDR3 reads CATSDTGSYNEQFF. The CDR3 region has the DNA TGTGCCACCAGTGATACGGGATCCTACAATGAGCAGTTCTTC.

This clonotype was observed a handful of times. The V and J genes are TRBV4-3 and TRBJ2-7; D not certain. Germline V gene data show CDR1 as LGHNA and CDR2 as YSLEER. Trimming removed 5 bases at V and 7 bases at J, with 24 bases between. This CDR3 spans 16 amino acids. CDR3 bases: TGCGCCAGCAGCGCCCGTGGCGTAGGTCCTGCGTGGGAGCAGTACTTC. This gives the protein CASSARGVGPAWEQYF.

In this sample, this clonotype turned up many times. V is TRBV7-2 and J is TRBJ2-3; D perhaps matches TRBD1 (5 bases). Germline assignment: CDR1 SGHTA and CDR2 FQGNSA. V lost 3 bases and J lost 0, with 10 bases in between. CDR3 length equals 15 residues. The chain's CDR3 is CASSLQGSSTDTQYF. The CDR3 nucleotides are TGTGCCAGCAGCTTGCAGGGATCTAGCACAGATACGCAGTATTTT.